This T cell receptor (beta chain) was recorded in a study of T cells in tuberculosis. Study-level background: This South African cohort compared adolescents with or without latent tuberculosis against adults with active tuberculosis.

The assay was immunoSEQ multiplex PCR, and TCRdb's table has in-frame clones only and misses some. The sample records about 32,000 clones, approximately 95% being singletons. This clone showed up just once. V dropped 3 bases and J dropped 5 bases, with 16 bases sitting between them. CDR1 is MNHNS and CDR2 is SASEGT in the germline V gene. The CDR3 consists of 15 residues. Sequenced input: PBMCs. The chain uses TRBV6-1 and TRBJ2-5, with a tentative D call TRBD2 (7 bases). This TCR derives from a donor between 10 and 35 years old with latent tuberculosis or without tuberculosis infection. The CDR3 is CASSDPGAGAETQYF. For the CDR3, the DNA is TGTGCCAGCAGTGATCCCGGGGCGGGGGCGGAGACCCAGTACTTC.